The 21 T cell receptor beta chains below were found in one sample sequenced in a study of cytotoxic CD8 clonotypes in ibrutinib-treated CLL (dated by TCRdb to about 2021). Per the publication, the time point label means: progressive disease on ibrutinib. Preparation of the library involved the immunoSEQ multiplex PCR assay. Imported from immuneACCESS, the table was reduced by TCRdb to in-frame sequences with V and J called. These copies leave out some clones; in studies compared against another copy, an unresolved V gene accounts for under half, and the cause of the remainder is not known. The sample table lists 270,000 or so clones, 70% to 80% of them with a count of one. Jointly, the top ten make up around 6% of the sample. Source: PBMCs, taken at disease progression, from a patient treated with ibrutinib. The receptors were sampled from a human donor with chronic lymphocytic leukemia.

This CDR3 is CASSQEPAGKNEQFF. CDR3 nucleotides: TGTGCCAGCAGCCAAGAACCAGCGGGAAAGAATGAGCAGTTCTTC. This chain links TRBV9 with TRBJ2-1, with TRBD2 matching over 7 bases. The V and J ends lost 4 bases and 7 bases, in that order; junction bases with no gene match: 11. The germline V gene has CDR1 SGDLS and CDR2 YYNGEE. The CDR3 totals 15 residues.

The CDR3, as DNA: TGTGCCAGTAGTATTGTGTGGGCCGGACTGAACTCCTACGAGCAGTACTTC. Its translation: CASSIVWAGLNSYEQYF. The chain links TRBV19 to TRBJ2-7, with D possibly TRBD2 on 5 matching bases. Deletions cut 3 bases from V and 0 bases from J, with 18 bases between. Germline-derived CDR1 and CDR2 are LNHDA and SQIVND (reference sequence). The CDR3 has 17 residues.

The table lists this clone with a few counts. This rearrangement joins TRBV15 to TRBJ1-5; a possible D gene is TRBD1 (6 bases). Per the germline V gene, CDR1 is LNHNV and CDR2 is YYDKDF (reference sequence). Trimming stripped 3 bases from V and 11 bases from J, with 14 bases between. There are 13 residues in the CDR3. Written as DNA, the CDR3 is TGTGCCACCAGCAGGGCCAGGGGAGGATCCCAGCATTTT. The encoded protein is CATSRARGGSQHF.

The rearrangement links TRBV10-3 to TRBJ1-5; D is undetermined. Trimming cost V 6 bases and J 0 bases, with 12 bases left between them. CDR1 is ENHRY, CDR2 SYGVKD, per germline. This CDR3 is built from 15 residues. CDR3 in amino acids: CAISPDTLSNQPQHF. The CDR3 DNA follows: TGTGCCATCAGCCCAGACACCCTTAGCAATCAGCCCCAGCATTTT.

The V and J genes are TRBV5-4 and TRBJ1-1; no definite D call. Germline loops: CDR1 SGHNT, CDR2 YYREEE (reference sequence). Trimming took off 4 bases at V and 4 bases at J, with 5 bases between the two ends. The CDR3 spans 11 residues. CDR3 sequence reads: CASSKTTEAFF. For the CDR3, the DNA is TGTGCCAGCAGCAAGACCACTGAAGCTTTCTTT.

This sequence joins TRBV27 and TRBJ2-1; D may be TRBD2 (5 bases). Germline loops: CDR1 MNHEY, CDR2 SMNVEV (reference sequence). The V gene lost 3 bases and the J gene lost 0 bases, with 12 bases spanning the gap. CDR3 length: 16 amino acids. The CDR3 DNA sequence: TGTGCCAGCAGTTTGGGAGAGGGCCCCTCCTACAATGAGCAGTTCTTC. Translated: CASSLGEGPSYNEQFF.

The gene calls are TRBV4-3 and TRBJ1-4, with 7 nucleotides matching TRBD1. Losses at the gene ends were 0 bases for V and 6 bases for J; bases not matched to a gene: 4. This CDR3 has 15 amino acids. Germline CDR1 LGHNA, CDR2 YSLEER. In DNA form, the CDR3 reads TGCGCCAGCAGCCAAGACATTACAGGGGATGAAAAACTGTTTTTT. Translated: CASSQDITGDEKLFF.

The chain joins TRBV5-1 to TRBJ2-3; 9 bases are a match to TRBD1. The CDR3 is made up of 15 amino acids. Trimming removed 1 base from V and 5 bases from J; junction bases left unmatched: 5. From germline, CDR1 is SGHRS and CDR2 YFSETQ. CDR3 nucleotide sequence: TGCGCCAGCAGCTTGCGGGACAGGGCTATAGATACGCAGTATTTT. Protein: CASSLRDRAIDTQYF. Full variable domain (missing parts from reference TRBV5-1 and TRBJ2-3): KAGVTQTPRYLIKTRGQQVTLSCSPISGHRSVSWYQQTPGQGLQFLFEYFSETQRNKGNFPGRFSGRQFSNSRSEMNVSTLELGDSALYLCASSLRDRAIDTQYFGPGTRLTVL.

This chain connects TRBV6-1 to TRBJ2-7; tentative D call: TRBD2 (7 bases). Trimming removed 4 bases at V and 1 base at J, with 14 bases between. This CDR3 comprises 15 residues. Germline CDR1 reads MNHNS; CDR2 reads SASEGT. The CDR3 DNA sequence: TGTGCCAGCAGTGTTCAAGGGGGGGTTTCCTACGAGCAGTACTTC. Amino acids: CASSVQGGVSYEQYF.

V gene TRBV6-5 combines with J gene TRBJ1-2; a weak D match, TRBD1 (5 bases). V was shortened by 0 bases and J by 5 bases, with 13 bases between the two germline ends. The CDR3 consists of 15 residues. Germline V gene sequence: CDR1 MNHEY, CDR2 SVGAGI. CDR3 nucleotide sequence: TGTGCCAGCAGTTACTCGGCAGGGACTATTTATGGCTACACCTTC. Translated, it gives CASSYSAGTIYGYTF.

The rearrangement joins TRBV9 to TRBJ2-3; 8 positions agree with TRBD2. Trimming at V came to 3 bases and at J to 4 bases, leaving 7 bases not matched to a gene. Per germline, CDR1 SGDLS and CDR2 YYNGEE. CDR3 size: 15 residues. The CDR3 is CASSGGLGSSDTQYF. The CDR3 region has the DNA TGTGCCAGCAGCGGGGGACTAGGGAGCTCAGATACGCAGTATTTT.

CDR3 sequence reads: CATARGVTEAFF. In nucleotides, the CDR3 is TGTGCCACCGCGAGGGGGGTCACTGAAGCTTTCTTT. V usage is TRBV6-5 and J usage is TRBJ1-1, with D possibly matching TRBD1 (6 bases). This CDR3 contains 12 residues. With 10 bases removed from V and 4 bases from J, the gap between germline ends came to 13 bases. The germline V gene has CDR1 MNHEY and CDR2 SVGAGI.

The rearrangement links TRBV19 to TRBJ2-5; D call uncertain. Between the trimmed V and J ends, which lost 7 bases and 8 bases, there was a span of 11 bases. The CDR3 has 11 residues. The germline V gene has CDR1 LNHDA and CDR2 SQIVND (reference sequence). The CDR3 reads CASNPPPTQYF. The CDR3 DNA reads as TGTGCCAGTAACCCCCCCCCAACCCAGTACTTC.

The chain joins TRBV7-6 to TRBJ1-1; 9 bases fit TRBD1. V shed 5 bases and J 8 bases; nucleotides not matched to a gene: 6. This CDR3 contains 13 residues. The germline V gene encodes CDR1 SGHVS and CDR2 FNYEAQ. CDR3 sequence: CASSPGTGTEAFF. CDR3 DNA: TGTGCCAGCAGCCCCGGGACAGGGACCGAAGCTTTCTTT.

CDR3 sequence: CASSVGQAYGYTF. For the CDR3, the DNA is TGTGCCAGCAGCGTGGGACAGGCGTATGGCTACACCTTC. The chain is built from TRBV9 and TRBJ1-2, with TRBD1 identical over 8 bases. The V gene end was trimmed by 2 bases and the J gene end by 5 bases; junction bases not matched to a gene: 2. CDR3 size: 13 residues. The germline V gene has CDR1 SGDLS and CDR2 YYNGEE.

The V and J genes are TRBV7-9 and TRBJ2-5; either TRBD1 or TRBD2 may fit D (5 bases each). The CDR3 loop spans 12 amino acids. V gave up 3 bases and J gave up 7 bases, with 9 bases separating them. In germline, CDR1 is SEHNR, CDR2 FQNEAQ (reference sequence). The CDR3 region has the DNA TGTGCCAGCAGCTTCCATGGGGGGACCCAGTACTTC. Translated: CASSFHGGTQYF.

The V call is TRBV19, the J call TRBJ2-5; D is uncertain. Trimming left V 2 bases short and J 4 bases short, with 11 bases between. Germline values: CDR1 LNHDA, CDR2 SQIVND (reference sequence). The CDR3 has 14 residues. The CDR3 loop is CASSIIAAGETQYF. CDR3 DNA: TGTGCCAGTAGTATAATAGCAGCTGGAGAGACCCAGTACTTC.

CDR3 bases: TGTGCCAGCAGCCCCGGTGGCAGTACCACTGGGACTGAAGCTTTCTTT. It codes for CASSPGGSTTGTEAFF. The gene calls are TRBV7-9 and TRBJ1-1; D not resolved. Germline values: CDR1 SEHNR, CDR2 FQNEAQ (reference sequence). CDR3 length equals 16 residues. The V and J ends lost 5 bases and 5 bases respectively, with 21 bases between them. Variable domain in full (rest from reference TRBV7-9 and TRBJ1-1): DTGVSQNPRHKITKRGQNVTFRCDPISEHNRLYWYRQTLGQGPEFLTYFQNEAQLEKSRLLSDRFSAERPKGSFSTLEIQRTEQGDSAMYLCASSPGGSTTGTEAFFGQGTRLTVV.

This chain uses TRBV9 with TRBJ2-3; 7 bases fit TRBD2. The CDR3 extends over 15 amino acids. CDR1 SGDLS and CDR2 YYNGEE come from the germline V gene. V lost 3 bases, J lost 0 bases, and 4 bases stayed unmatched. CDR3 nucleotides: TGTGCCAGCAGCGATGCGGGGGTTAGCACAGATACGCAGTATTTT. Amino acid sequence: CASSDAGVSTDTQYF.

The chain links TRBV5-1 to TRBJ2-1; D gene uncertain. The CDR3 is 16 amino acids. Germline assignment: CDR1 SGHRS and CDR2 YFSETQ. V shed 0 bases and J shed 0 bases, with 10 bases lying between them. Here the CDR3 reads CASSLVVGYSYNEQFF. The CDR3, as DNA: TGCGCCAGCAGCTTGGTAGTGGGCTACTCCTACAATGAGCAGTTCTTC.

The chain employs TRBV10-3 and TRBJ1-6, with D possibly matching TRBD1 (6 bases). CDR3 size: 15 residues. The V gene's germline CDR1 is ENHRY and CDR2 SYGVKD. Deletions cut 1 base from V and 5 bases from J, with 9 bases between. The CDR3: CAISEYGGDNSPLHF. CDR3 DNA: TGTGCCATCAGTGAGTACGGGGGCGATAATTCACCCCTCCACTTT.